The clone carrying this T cell receptor delta chain was detected only a few times. Its antigen is not identified. This DNA translates differently at residue 7 from the TCRdb protein, which is that of a much larger clone; a read error is likely, and the protein shown is the DNA's own translation. This record belongs to a study of γδ T cells in repeated Plasmodium falciparum infection. In the study overall: Donors were malaria-exposed Malian children or age- and gender-matched Australian children. Over roughly 600 days, donors received four mosquito-bite P. falciparum NF54 infections. Study-wide results and limits: Many TCRgamma sequences overlapped between individuals in stable Vgamma9/Vdelta2+ repertoires. Waves of new clonotype selection appeared after repeated controlled infections in Vdelta2-negative, largely Vdelta1+, gammadelta T cells.

With 3 bases clipped from V and 5 bases from J, the junction kept 9 bases outside the gene matches. Germline CDR1 is GEAIGNYY and CDR2 is EKD. There are 16 residues in the CDR3. Vgamma9/Vdelta2+ and Vdelta2-negative gammadelta T cells were flow-sorted from PBMC for bulk sequencing. TCRdb reanalyzed the multiplex PCR reads using CATT. The data show 90,000 to 95,000 delta-chain clones, with over 0.9% seen just once and approximately 9.6% held by the top ten. This chain uses TRDV2 with TRDJ1; 12 positions agree with TRDD3. TCRdb supplies no J gene; here it was assigned by aligning the nucleotide sequence to germline. The receptor was isolated from a pool of human donors (malaria-infected and uninfected, not separated). Sequencing was performed on gamma-delta T cells from blood. The CDR3 region has the DNA TGTGCCTGTGACCCAATGGCTGGGGGATACGCGGATAAACTCATCTTT. Amino acids: CACDPMAGGYADKLIF.